The 5 T cell receptor beta chains listed next were all sequenced from one sample in a study of T-cell memory formation after mild COVID-19. TCRdb reanalysed the 5' RACE reads using MiXCR and keeps one entry per CDR3 protein. This sample has 200,000 to 250,000 distinct CDR3 sequences, with roughly 10% found just once. Sample: PBMCs or a T cell subset sorted from them (not recorded which). These receptors all stem from a man between 18 and 29 years old who had mild COVID-19 (a few samples of this study predate the infection). Cell type and time point are not known.

This clonotype was seen a few times. The V call is TRBV30, the J call TRBJ2-7; D call uncertain. The CDR3 extends over 12 amino acids. V was clipped by 1 base and J by 0 bases, with 4 bases between them. The germline V gene has CDR1 GTSNPN and CDR2 SVGIG (reference sequence). As DNA, the CDR3 is TGTGCCTGGAGTGCAGCCTCCTACGAGCAGTACTTC. Translated: CAWSAASYEQYF.

In this sample, this clonotype turned up many times. CDR3 DNA: TGCAGTGCATTGACACCCCACACCTTC. This translates into CSALTPHTF. The chain is built from TRBV20-1 and TRBJ1-2, with no clear D. Trimming pared 6 bases from V and 12 bases from J, leaving 11 bases between. The germline gives CDR1 DFQATT, CDR2 SNEGSKA (reference sequence). The CDR3 has 9 residues.

This rearrangement joins TRBV19 to TRBJ2-1; maybe TRBD1 (6 bases). With 6 bases removed from V and 8 bases from J, the gap between germline ends came to 8 bases. The germline gives CDR1 LNHDA, CDR2 SQIVND (reference sequence). CDR3 length equals 11 residues. In DNA, the CDR3 is TGTGCCAGTAGGAAGGGGGATGAGCAGTTCTTC. It specifies CASRKGDEQFF.

The chain carries TRBV2 and TRBJ1-5, with D hard to call. V lost 3 bases and J lost 2, with 8 bases in between. Looked up from germline, CDR1 is SNHLY and CDR2 is FYNNEI. CDR3 length: 14 residues. CDR3 in amino acids: CASSDGRGNQPQHF. The CDR3 nucleotides are TGTGCCAGCAGTGATGGGCGGGGCAATCAGCCCCAGCATTTT. Supplemented by reference TRBV2 and TRBJ1-5, the full variable domain reads EPEVTQTPSHQVTQMGQEVILRCVPISNHLYFYWYRQILGQKVEFLVSFYNNEISEKSEIFDDQFSVERPDGSNFTLKIRSTKLEDSAMYFCASSDGRGNQPQHFGDGTRLSIL.

This clonotype was observed a handful of times. This chain links TRBV11-2 with TRBJ1-1, with 7 bases identical to TRBD1. The CDR3 covers 13 residues. Germline CDR1 SGHAT, CDR2 FQNNGV. Losses at the gene ends were 3 bases for V and 7 bases for J; bases not matched to a gene: 5. This CDR3 reads CASSFIGGNEAFF. CDR3 DNA sequence: TGTGCCAGCAGCTTCATAGGGGGCAATGAAGCTTTCTTT.